These 21 T cell receptor beta chains were all obtained from the same sample, sequenced in a study of T cells in Graves' hyperthyroidism and ophthalmopathy. TCR beta CDR3 region amplification was performed from RNA transcripts. A set of HTBI primers served as the primers for a first-round RT-PCR of the TCR CDR3. A single record per CDR3 protein comes from TCRdb applying MiXCR to the multiplex PCR reads. The data contain 300,000 to 450,000 distinct CDR3 sequences, about a sixth of them singletons. Sequencing input: blood. These receptor sequences come from a woman in her twenties or thirties with Graves' hyperthyroidism that later progressed to Graves' ophthalmopathy.

There are many counts of this clonotype. The rearrangement joins TRBV6-1 to TRBJ2-3; D possibly corresponds to TRBD1 (6 bases). V shed 6 bases and J shed 5 bases, with 18 bases lying between them. Germline-derived CDR1 and CDR2 are MNHNS and SASEGT. CDR3 length: 15 residues. CDR3 sequence: CASRRTASQGDTQYF. The CDR3 DNA reads TGTGCCAGCAGGAGGACAGCCTCCCAGGGAGATACGCAGTATTTT.

This clonotype was counted once. This sequence joins TRBV5-1 and TRBJ1-6; 9 bases fit TRBD1. Germline V gives CDR1 SGHRS, CDR2 YFSETQ. The junction had 9 bases not matched to a gene; V was cut back by 1 base and J by 10 bases. This CDR3 has 16 residues. CDR3: CASSLKGQGTGSPLHF. Here the CDR3 DNA reads TGCGCCAGCAGCTTGAAGGGACAGGGCACTGGGTCACCCCTCCACTTT. The full variable domain, in which reference TRBV5-1 and TRBJ1-6 provide the parts outside the CDR3, is KAGVTQTPRYLIKTRGQQVTLSCSPISGHRSVSWYQQTPGQGLQFLFEYFSETQRNKGNFPGRFSGRQFSNSRSEMNVSTLELGDSALYLCASSLKGQGTGSPLHFGNGTRLTVT.

This clonotype was seen many times. The chain is built from TRBV28 and TRBJ2-1; 7 positions agree with TRBD2. CDR3 size: 15 residues. Germline CDR1 and CDR2: MDHEN and SYDVKM. The junction had 15 bases not matched to a gene; V was cut back by 10 bases and J by 6 bases. The CDR3 loop is CATRGVSVSGNEQFF. The DNA of the CDR3 is TGTGCCACCCGGGGGGTCTCAGTATCCGGCAATGAGCAGTTCTTC.

This clonotype was recorded at least ten times. The chain couples TRBV28 to TRBJ2-1, with TRBD1 matching 8 bases. J lost 6 bases, V lost 6 bases, and 4 bases had no gene match. Germline V CDR1 and CDR2: MDHEN, SYDVKM. The CDR3 length is 13 residues. CDR3 DNA: TGTGCCAGCAGACCTACAGGGGGCAATGAGCAGTTCTTC. This encodes CASRPTGGNEQFF.

This clonotype was recorded a few times. The chain is built from TRBV27 and TRBJ1-1; D ambiguous. Trimming cost V 0 bases and J 10 bases, with 12 bases left between them. Germline lookup yields CDR1 MNHEY and CDR2 SMNVEV (reference sequence). This CDR3 has 13 amino acids. In nucleotides, the CDR3 is TGTGCCAGCAGTTTATCCGCCACTGGCGGAGCTTTCTTT. Translated: CASSLSATGGAFF.

This clonotype has a handful of counts. The chain employs TRBV6-1 and TRBJ2-1, with TRBD1 matching over 7 bases. Germline loops: CDR1 MNHNS, CDR2 SASEGT. The CDR3 is 16 amino acids. V lost 2 bases and J lost 6; bases outside the gene matches: 10. CDR3 loop: CASSERRQGIGNEQFF. CDR3 bases: TGTGCCAGCAGTGAACGGCGACAGGGTATCGGCAATGAGCAGTTCTTC.

This clonotype has a count of ten or more. The V and J genes are TRBV28 and TRBJ2-1; 7 bases fit TRBD2. The CDR3 length is 16 residues. V gave up 7 bases and J gave up 7 bases; unmatched junction bases: 16. Germline assignment: CDR1 MDHEN and CDR2 SYDVKM. CDR3 amino acids: CASNPNGLDISNEQFF. The DNA of the CDR3 is TGTGCCAGCAACCCGAACGGACTAGACATATCGAATGAGCAGTTCTTC.

This clonotype has a handful of counts. J is TRBJ2-1 and V is TRBV20-1; 10 positions match TRBD2. Looked up from germline, CDR1 is DFQATT and CDR2 is SNEGSKA (reference sequence). The CDR3 sequence is 19 residues long. J gave up 4 bases and V 0 bases, and 15 bases lay outside the gene matches. In DNA, the CDR3 is TGCAGTGCTAGAGATAGGCGGGCTAGCGGGGGTCTACCTTACAATGAGCAGTTCTTC. As protein: CSARDRRASGGLPYNEQFF.

The chain couples TRBV7-4 to TRBJ1-5, with 10 bases aligning to TRBD1. Germline V gene lookup returns CDR1 SGHVT and CDR2 SQSDAQ. Trimming took 6 bases from V and 6 from J; bases not matched to a gene: 17. This CDR3 is built from 18 residues. CDR3 amino acids: CASSHRQGALEAVQPQHF. The CDR3 DNA reads as TGTGCCAGCAGTCATAGACAGGGGGCTCTCGAGGCGGTTCAGCCCCAGCATTTT.

In this sample, this clonotype turned up many times. The CDR3 loop is CASKDSIYQETQYF. In DNA form, the CDR3 reads TGTGCCAGCAAAGACTCGATCTACCAAGAGACCCAGTACTTC. The rearrangement links TRBV2 to TRBJ2-5; no clear D. This CDR3 has 14 amino acids. V lost 7 bases, J lost 0 bases, and 12 bases lay in between. Germline CDR1 is SNHLY and CDR2 is FYNNEI.

The chain carries TRBV4-1 and TRBJ1-2; 8 bases are a match to TRBD1. The germline gives CDR1 MGHRA, CDR2 YSYEKL. With V trimmed by 1 base and J by 7 bases, 11 bases remained unmatched. This CDR3 contains 16 residues. As DNA, the CDR3 is TGCGCCAGCAGCCAAGTATCGGAACAGGGGGACTGTGGCTACACCTTC. Protein sequence: CASSQVSEQGDCGYTF.

Ten or more counts support this clonotype. This chain joins TRBV18 and TRBJ2-7; D is unresolved. The ends were cut back, 3 bases at V and 2 bases at J, with 5 bases in the middle. CDR3 size: 12 residues. Germline V gene data show CDR1 as KGHSH and CDR2 as LQKENI. The CDR3 loop is CASSPTPYEQYF. CDR3 DNA sequence: TGTGCCAGCTCACCTACTCCCTACGAGCAGTACTTC.

This clonotype was counted a few times. The chain couples TRBV14 to TRBJ2-3; D assignment may be TRBD1 or TRBD2 (6 bases each). V was trimmed by 5 bases and J by 1 base, leaving 19 bases between them. The CDR3 covers 17 residues. Per the germline V gene, CDR1 is SGHDN and CDR2 is FVKESK. This CDR3 is CASSDLDGGFGTDTQYF. The CDR3 coding sequence is TGTGCCAGCAGCGATCTCGACGGGGGCTTCGGCACAGATACGCAGTATTTT.

This clonotype has at least ten counts. The rearrangement uses TRBV24-1 and TRBJ2-5; 7 bases are a match to TRBD1. The CDR3 runs to 18 residues. Trimming cost V 0 bases and J 1 base; bases outside gene matches: 10. Germline lookup yields CDR1 KGHDR and CDR2 SFDVKD. Here the CDR3 DNA reads TGTGCCACCAGTGATTTGGGGTCTGGGACAGCCTCCCAAGAGACCCAGTACTTC. It yields the protein CATSDLGSGTASQETQYF.

The rearrangement uses TRBV5-4 and TRBJ2-2; 13 bases agree with TRBD2. The germline gives CDR1 SGHNT, CDR2 YYREEE (reference sequence). The V and J ends lost 4 bases and 3 bases, in that order; junction bases with no gene match: 6. The CDR3 sequence is 17 residues long. The CDR3 DNA is TGTGCCAGCAGCCCACAGGGACTAGCGGGATACACCGGGGAGCTGTTTTTT. It encodes CASSPQGLAGYTGELFF.

The chain couples TRBV3-1 to TRBJ2-5, with D possibly matching TRBD2 (6 bases). Deletions cut 3 bases from V and 4 bases from J, with 9 bases between. The CDR3 covers 13 residues. Germline loops: CDR1 LGHDT, CDR2 YNNKEL (reference sequence). The DNA for the CDR3 is TGTGCCAGCAGCCAGTCTAGCGCAGAGACCCAGTACTTC. It translates to CASSQSSAETQYF.

V gene TRBV7-9 combines with J gene TRBJ1-2; D gene uncertain. The germline V gene has CDR1 SEHNR and CDR2 FQNEAQ (reference sequence). Trimming left V 0 bases short and J 7 bases short, with 18 bases between. This CDR3 is built from 16 residues. The CDR3 here is CASSLAPTVAYGGYTF. For the CDR3, the DNA is TGTGCCAGCAGCTTAGCCCCCACAGTTGCTTATGGTGGCTACACCTTC.

This clonotype showed up many times. CDR3 region: CAISESKTDTSITYNEQFF. In DNA, the CDR3 is TGTGCCATCAGTGAGTCAAAGACCGACACTAGTATTACTTACAATGAGCAGTTCTTC. This chain connects TRBV10-3 to TRBJ2-1; D possibly corresponds to TRBD2 (5 bases). Germline CDR1 ENHRY, CDR2 SYGVKD. Trimming removed 0 bases at V and 4 bases at J, with 22 bases between. CDR3 length: 19 residues.

This clonotype was observed a few times. The chain couples TRBV4-1 to TRBJ2-3, with D perhaps matching TRBD2 (6 bases). Germline CDR1 is MGHRA and CDR2 is YSYEKL. Between the trimmed V and J ends, which lost 0 bases and 2 bases, there was a span of 12 bases. The CDR3 sequence is 16 residues long. The CDR3 region is CASSQETSTTTDTQYF. In DNA form, the CDR3 reads TGCGCCAGCAGCCAAGAAACTAGCACCACCACAGATACGCAGTATTTT.

J is TRBJ2-3 and V is TRBV30; D not certain. The CDR3 is made up of 13 amino acids. The germline V gene encodes CDR1 GTSNPN and CDR2 SVGIG (reference sequence). For the CDR3, the DNA is TGTGCTGGCGCGCCGGGTAGCACAGATACGCAGTATTTT. As protein: CAGAPGSTDTQYF.

This clonotype was counted at least ten times. This chain links TRBV7-8 with TRBJ2-5; D is possibly TRBD2 (6 bases). Germline values: CDR1 SGHVS, CDR2 FQNEAQ. The CDR3 covers 13 residues. The V gene lost 11 bases and the J gene lost 1 base, with 14 bases spanning the gap. The CDR3 loop is CASRDSPQETQYF. The CDR3 DNA follows: TGTGCCTCGAGGGACTCCCCCCAAGAGACCCAGTACTTC.